Each of the 27 T cell receptor beta chains below was sequenced from the same sample in a study of T cells in Graves' hyperthyroidism and ophthalmopathy. What was amplified from RNA transcripts were TCR beta CDR3 regions. HTBI primers drove first-round RT-PCR of the TCR CDR3. TCRdb re-called the multiplex PCR reads through MiXCR, storing one row per CDR3 protein. This table holds some 560,000 distinct CDR3 sequences, approximately 14% found once. The sample consisted of blood. The origin of the receptors is a woman under 40 with Graves' hyperthyroidism.

This clonotype was observed many times. The chain is built from TRBV2 and TRBJ2-5; D uncertain. The CDR3 is 15 amino acids. Per germline, CDR1 SNHLY and CDR2 FYNNEI. Trimming removed 4 bases from V and 0 bases from J, with 12 bases in between. This CDR3 reads CASSGEPGYQETQYF. CDR3 coding DNA: TGTGCCAGCAGTGGTGAGCCGGGTTACCAAGAGACCCAGTACTTC.

V is TRBV28 and J is TRBJ1-5; unclear D gene. The CDR3 totals 14 residues. Germline CDR1 MDHEN, CDR2 SYDVKM. V dropped 5 bases and J dropped 5 bases, with 13 bases sitting between them. DNA of the CDR3: TGTGCCAGCAGTGATCCGGGGAGCGATCAGCCCCAGCATTTT. Translated, it gives CASSDPGSDQPQHF.

This clonotype has more than one count but fewer than ten. V gene TRBV20-1 combines with J gene TRBJ1-1, with D possibly TRBD1 on 5 matching bases. The CDR3 totals 14 residues. From germline, CDR1 is DFQATT and CDR2 SNEGSKA (reference sequence). Trimming left V 5 bases short and J 6 bases short, with 19 bases between. The CDR3 nucleotides are TGCAGTGCTCGTGGGGACCGAGGTGGATCTGAAGCTTTCTTT. It yields the protein CSARGDRGGSEAFF.

This clonotype was seen repeatedly, ten times or more. This sequence joins TRBV3-1 and TRBJ1-3; TRBD1 aligns across 7 bases. The CDR3 totals 17 residues. The germline V gene encodes CDR1 LGHDT and CDR2 YNNKEL (reference sequence). The V gene end was trimmed by 5 bases and the J gene end by 2 bases; junction bases not matched to a gene: 12. CDR3 protein: CASSETGTARTGNTIYF. The CDR3 DNA is TGTGCCAGCAGCGAAACAGGGACAGCCCGGACTGGAAACACCATATATTTT.

This clonotype was observed many times. The chain couples TRBV7-2 to TRBJ2-1, with D possibly being TRBD2 (6 bases). With 3 bases removed from V and 0 bases from J, the gap between germline ends came to 12 bases. The CDR3 extends over 16 amino acids. Germline V lookup: CDR1 SGHTA, CDR2 FQGNSA. The CDR3 here is CASSLGYGSSYNEQFF. In DNA form, the CDR3 reads TGTGCCAGCAGCTTGGGTTACGGGAGCTCCTACAATGAGCAGTTCTTC.

This clonotype was counted ten times or more. The chain uses TRBV27 and TRBJ2-7; no definite D call. V dropped 5 bases and J dropped 3 bases, with 11 bases sitting between them. Germline loops: CDR1 MNHEY, CDR2 SMNVEV (reference sequence). This CDR3 has 13 amino acids. The CDR3 nucleotides read TGTGCCAGCAGTCCAAGCGCTGACTACGAGCAGTACTTC. Protein product: CASSPSADYEQYF.

This clonotype showed up many times. This chain joins TRBV28 and TRBJ2-3; D possibly corresponds to TRBD2 (5 bases). Germline values: CDR1 MDHEN, CDR2 SYDVKM. Between the trimmed V and J ends, which lost 6 bases and 7 bases, there was a span of 17 bases. CDR3 length: 14 residues. DNA of the CDR3: TGTGCCAGCAGCACCATCGGACTCATACATACGCAGTATTTT. Amino acid sequence: CASSTIGLIHTQYF.

This clonotype was observed a few times. This chain links TRBV19 with TRBJ2-1, with D possibly matching TRBD2 (6 bases). The CDR3 runs to 18 residues. CDR1 and CDR2 (germline): LNHDA, SQIVND (reference sequence). V lost 9 bases to trimming and J lost 0 bases, with 24 bases between them. The CDR3 DNA reads TGTGCCAGCTCTTATCCTGGTCCGGGAGTCGGCTCCTACAATGAGCAGTTCTTC. Protein sequence: CASSYPGPGVGSYNEQFF.

The sample holds a few counts of this clonotype. This rearrangement joins TRBV10-3 to TRBJ2-5, with 7 bases aligning to TRBD1. The germline CDR1 and CDR2 sequences are ENHRY and SYGVKD. J lost 7 bases, V lost 6 bases, and 11 bases had no gene match. The CDR3 has 14 amino acids. CDR3 coding DNA: TGTGCCATCAGAATGAGACAGGGAGAGGGGACCCAGTACTTC. This translates into CAIRMRQGEGTQYF.

This clonotype turned up a few times. This CDR3 is CASSTGLAGNEQYF. Here the CDR3 DNA reads TGTGCCAGCAGCACGGGACTAGCGGGTAACGAGCAGTACTTC. The chain combines TRBV11-2 with TRBJ2-7; 12 nucleotides match TRBD2. Unmatched junction bases numbered 4, after V lost 5 bases and J lost 5 bases. Germline V lookup: CDR1 SGHAT, CDR2 FQNNGV. CDR3 length: 14 amino acids.

This clonotype was detected ten times or more. The chain couples TRBV20-1 to TRBJ2-1, with 15 bases identical to TRBD2. V lost 5 bases, J lost 9 bases, and 14 bases stayed unmatched. This CDR3 is 17 amino acids long. In germline, CDR1 is DFQATT, CDR2 SNEGSKA (reference sequence). The chain's CDR3 is CSADPPRTSGGAGEQFF. In nucleotides, the CDR3 is TGCAGTGCTGACCCCCCCCGGACTAGCGGGGGGGCGGGTGAGCAGTTCTTC.

This clonotype was observed at least ten times. CDR3: CASSLYRDLTYEQYF. The DNA for the CDR3 is TGTGCCAGCAGCCTCTACAGGGACCTTACCTACGAGCAGTACTTC. The rearrangement links TRBV11-2 to TRBJ2-7; maybe TRBD1 (6 bases). The CDR3 contains 15 residues. The V end lost 5 bases, the J end lost 2 bases, and 16 bases lay between the germline ends. The V gene's germline CDR1 is SGHAT and CDR2 FQNNGV.

This clonotype was recorded many times. The chain employs TRBV11-2 and TRBJ2-1; possibly TRBD2 for D (6 bases). Germline values: CDR1 SGHAT, CDR2 FQNNGV. The ends were cut back, 5 bases at V and 1 base at J, with 12 bases in the middle. The CDR3 is 15 residues long. For the CDR3, the DNA is TGTGCCAGCAGCCGTCAGAGCGGGTCCTACAATGAGCAGTTCTTC. Its protein product is CASSRQSGSYNEQFF.

The V and J genes are TRBV30 and TRBJ2-6; D is unclear. There are 14 residues in the CDR3. CDR1 and CDR2 (germline): GTSNPN, SVGIG (reference sequence). Between the trimmed V and J ends, which lost 1 base and 4 bases, there was a span of 8 bases. In DNA, the CDR3 is TGTGCCTGGAGTGCCACGAGGGGGGCCAACGTCCTGACTTTC. Amino acid sequence: CAWSATRGANVLTF.

This clonotype was detected many times. The chain combines TRBV20-1 with TRBJ2-7, with 11 bases identical to TRBD2. There are 14 residues in the CDR3. Unmatched junction bases numbered 1, after V lost 1 base and J lost 2 bases. Looked up from germline, CDR1 is DFQATT and CDR2 is SNEGSKA (reference sequence). The chain's CDR3 is CSARALAGAYEQYF. CDR3 DNA: TGCAGTGCTAGAGCACTAGCGGGAGCCTACGAGCAGTACTTC.

CDR3 sequence reads: CASSLYRGPFHYEQYF. The CDR3 DNA sequence: TGTGCCAGCAGCTTATACAGGGGGCCTTTTCACTACGAGCAGTACTTC. This chain links TRBV7-6 with TRBJ2-7, with 9 bases identical to TRBD1. V gave up 2 bases and J gave up 3 bases; unmatched junction bases: 8. This CDR3 contains 16 residues. The V gene's germline CDR1 is SGHVS and CDR2 FNYEAQ. The variable domain in full, with the rest retrieved from reference TRBV7-6 and TRBJ2-7, is GAGVSQSPRYKVTKRGQDVALRCDPISGHVSLYWYRQALGQGPEFLTYFNYEAQQDKSGLPNDRFSAERPEGSISTLTIQRTEQRDSAMYRCASSLYRGPFHYEQYFGPGTRLTVT.

This clonotype was found many times. The CDR3 DNA follows: TGTGCCACCCGAGGGAGGGCCTACGGGGAGCTGTTTTTT. Its protein product is CATRGRAYGELFF. The J gene is TRBJ2-2, the V gene TRBV12-3 or TRBV12-4, with 7 bases identical to TRBD2. V trimming: 10 bases; J trimming: 7 bases; junction bases outside the gene matches: 9. The CDR3 covers 13 residues.

This clonotype showed up many times. V gene TRBV7-8 combines with J gene TRBJ2-5; TRBD2 is a possible D gene (5 bases). V was shortened by 6 bases and J by 2 bases, with 16 bases between the two germline ends. Germline V gene data show CDR1 as SGHVS and CDR2 as FQNEAQ. The CDR3 has 15 residues. The CDR3 protein is CASSSGGPWQETQYF. CDR3 nucleotide sequence: TGTGCCAGCAGTTCTGGAGGCCCGTGGCAAGAGACCCAGTACTTC.

Note on this clonotype: This may stem from a read error, because a much larger clone lies one nucleotide away. The rearrangement uses TRBV11-2 and TRBJ2-3; 8 bases line up with TRBD2. Trimming removed 1 base from V and 4 bases from J; junction bases left unmatched: 13. The CDR3 runs 18 residues. CDR1 SGHAT and CDR2 FQNNGV come from the germline V gene. The CDR3: CASSLVVVAGRIADTQYF. CDR3 nucleotide sequence: TGTGCCAGCAGCTTAGTGGTTGTAGCGGGAAGAATCGCAGATACGCAGTATTTT.

This clonotype was seen only once. The chain joins TRBV20-1 to TRBJ2-7; D tentatively fits TRBD1 or TRBD2 (5 bases each). With the DNA end fitting TRBJ2-1 better, the J assignment may be wrong. Germline V CDR1 and CDR2: DFQATT, SNEGSKA (reference sequence). The CDR3 consists of 10 residues. CDR3 loop: CSAGTYEQFF. CDR3 sequence (DNA): TGCAGTGCTGGGACCTACGAGCAGTTCTTC.

The chain carries TRBV4-3 and TRBJ1-6; perhaps TRBD1 as D (5 bases). The CDR3 has 18 residues. The V end lost 0 bases, the J end lost 5 bases, and 17 bases lay between the germline ends. In germline, CDR1 is LGHNA, CDR2 YSLEER. The CDR3 DNA follows: TGCGCCAGCAGCCAAGATTCCTACGGGGGGGTTAATAATTCACCCCTCCACTTT. Translation gives CASSQDSYGGVNNSPLHF.

The table lists this clonotype with a few counts. The chain combines TRBV27 with TRBJ1-6; 8 bases are shared with TRBD1. V shed 4 bases, J shed 8 bases, and the junction held 7 bases outside the gene matches. This CDR3 is 15 amino acids long. Germline V CDR1 and CDR2: MNHEY, SMNVEV (reference sequence). This CDR3 is CASSSRTGSYSPLHF. In nucleotides, the CDR3 is TGTGCCAGCAGTTCAAGGACAGGGTCTTATTCACCCCTCCACTTT.

This clonotype was detected ten times or more. The V call is TRBV5-1, the J call TRBJ2-7; a weak D match, TRBD1 (6 bases). Per germline, CDR1 SGHRS and CDR2 YFSETQ. V was clipped by 4 bases and J by 3 bases, with 17 bases between them. There are 15 residues in the CDR3. The CDR3 loop is CASSVETGQLYEQYF. CDR3 in DNA: TGCGCCAGCAGCGTGGAAACCGGACAGCTCTACGAGCAGTACTTC.

The table lists this clonotype with many counts. CDR3 DNA sequence: TGCAGCGTTGCCTCCGGGATCATTGGCGAGCAGTACTTC. Translated, it gives CSVASGIIGEQYF. The J gene is TRBJ2-7, the V gene TRBV29-1; a weak D match, TRBD2 (5 bases). This CDR3 spans 13 amino acids. The V end lost 4 bases, the J end lost 6 bases, and 16 bases lay between the germline ends. Germline assignment: CDR1 SQVTM and CDR2 ANQGSEA.

This clonotype has more than one count but fewer than ten. The chain couples TRBV3-1 to TRBJ1-1; D call uncertain. Germline CDR1 reads LGHDT; CDR2 reads YNNKEL (reference sequence). This CDR3 is built from 14 residues. The V gene lost 2 bases and the J gene lost 4 bases, with 11 bases spanning the gap. CDR3 coding DNA: TGTGCCAGCAGCCAAAGGGTTCCCAGCACTGAAGCTTTCTTT. Amino acids: CASSQRVPSTEAFF.

This clonotype was observed a few times. This rearrangement joins TRBV7-9 to TRBJ2-1, with D possibly matching TRBD2 (6 bases). This CDR3 has 19 residues. CDR1 and CDR2 from the germline V gene are SEHNR and FQNEAQ (reference sequence). V dropped 5 bases and J dropped 0 bases, with 23 bases sitting between them. The DNA for the CDR3 is TGTGCCAGCAGCCTAAATCCTTTCGTAGAGGGAGGCTCCTACAATGAGCAGTTCTTC. This translates into CASSLNPFVEGGSYNEQFF.

This clonotype appeared a few times. The chain's CDR3 is CAINPTGKETQYF. CDR3 nucleotide sequence: TGTGCCATCAACCCGACAGGAAAGGAGACCCAGTACTTC. The V call is TRBV10-3, the J call TRBJ2-5; tentatively, D is TRBD1 (6 bases). There are 13 residues in the CDR3. Deletions cut 7 bases from V and 5 bases from J, with 14 bases between. Looked up from germline, CDR1 is ENHRY and CDR2 is SYGVKD.